The present entry profiles one T cell receptor (beta chain) with its context. Antigen specificity is unknown. This sample is part of a study of blood T cells in healthy people across ages. Study conclusions and caveats: The fall in TCR beta diversity per million T cells was roughly linear with age.

It was with a sample-barcoded 5' primer and a J-beta primer mix that a second PCR of about 7 to 12 cycles was run. TCRdb recomputed calls from the 5' RACE reads with MiXCR, one row per CDR3 protein. The sample holds about 1.6 million distinct CDR3 sequences, roughly 32% seen once. What was sequenced was blood. This sequence originates from a woman aged 25 to 39 in good health.

The CDR3, as DNA: TGCGCCAGCAGCCCCTTCCTACAGGGGGCCGGGACCAGAGAGCAGTACTTC. Translating it yields CASSPFLQGAGTREQYF. The chain couples TRBV5-1 to TRBJ2-7; 9 positions agree with TRBD1. Germline assignment: CDR1 SGHRS and CDR2 YFSETQ. This CDR3 has 17 amino acids. V trimming: 4 bases; J trimming: 7 bases; junction bases outside the gene matches: 18.